This T cell receptor (beta chain) was sequenced in a study of blood T cell repertoires in COVID-19. After removal of 0 bases from V and 0 bases from J, the junction contained 1 base not matched to a gene. The germline V gene encodes CDR1 SGDLS and CDR2 YYNGEE. The CDR3 length is 17 residues. Clones were sequenced by immunoSEQ multiplex PCR, and TCRdb holds only the in-frame ones, with some missing. The data hold just over 300,000 clones, with approximately 88% observed a single time. The sequence derives from a woman aged 18-29 years who had recovered from COVID-19. Sequencing used PBMCs or T cells enriched from blood (not recorded which). The chain carries TRBV9 and TRBJ2-2; the match to TRBD1 covers 11 bases. Here the CDR3 reads CASSVVGQGANTGELFF. The CDR3 nucleotides are TGTGCCAGCAGCGTAGTGGGACAGGGGGCGAACACCGGGGAGCTGTTTTTT.